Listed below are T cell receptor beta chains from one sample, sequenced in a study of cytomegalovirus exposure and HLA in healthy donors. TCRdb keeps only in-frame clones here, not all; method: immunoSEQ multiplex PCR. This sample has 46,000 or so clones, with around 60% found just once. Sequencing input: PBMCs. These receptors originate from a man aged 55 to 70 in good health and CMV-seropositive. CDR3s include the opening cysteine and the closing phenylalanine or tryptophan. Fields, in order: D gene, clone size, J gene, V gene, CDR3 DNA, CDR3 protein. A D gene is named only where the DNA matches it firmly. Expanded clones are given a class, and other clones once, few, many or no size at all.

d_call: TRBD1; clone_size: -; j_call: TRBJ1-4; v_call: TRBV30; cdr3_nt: TGTGCCTGGAGACAGGGGAATGAAAAACTGTTTTTT; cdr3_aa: CAWRQGNEKLFF
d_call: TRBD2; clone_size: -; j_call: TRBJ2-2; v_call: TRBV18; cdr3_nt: TGTGCCAGCTCACCAGCGAGGCTAGCGGGAGTCGTCGGGGAGCTGTTTTTT; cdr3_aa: CASSPARLAGVVGELFF
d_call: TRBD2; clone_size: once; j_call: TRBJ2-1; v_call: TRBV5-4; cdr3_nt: TGTGCCAGCAGCTTTAAGGGAGCGGGAGAGCAGTTCTTC; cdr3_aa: CASSFKGAGEQFF
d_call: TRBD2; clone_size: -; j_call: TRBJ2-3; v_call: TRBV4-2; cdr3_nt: TGTGCCAGCAGCCAAGAAGGGACTAGCGGGACCCCCCAGCTAGATACGCAGTATTTT; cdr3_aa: CASSQEGTSGTPQLDTQYF
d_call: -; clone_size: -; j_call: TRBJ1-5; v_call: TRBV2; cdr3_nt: TGTGCCAGCAGTGTCTCACCGGGGTTAGATCAGCCCCAGCATTTT; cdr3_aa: CASSVSPGLDQPQHF
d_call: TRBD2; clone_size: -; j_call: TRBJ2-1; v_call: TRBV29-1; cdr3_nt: TGCAGCGTTGTGCCTAGCGGGAGGGCAAGCTGGTCCTACAATGAGCAGTTCTTC; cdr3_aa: CSVVPSGRASWSYNEQFF
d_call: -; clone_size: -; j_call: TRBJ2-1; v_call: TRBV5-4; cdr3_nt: TGTGCCAGCAGCCGACTAGAAGAGGACTACAATGAGCAGTTCTTC; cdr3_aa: CASSRLEEDYNEQFF
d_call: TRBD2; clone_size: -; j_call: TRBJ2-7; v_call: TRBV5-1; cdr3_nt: TGCGCCAGCAGCTTGTTTACGGGAGGGTACGAGCAGTACTTC; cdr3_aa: CASSLFTGGYEQYF
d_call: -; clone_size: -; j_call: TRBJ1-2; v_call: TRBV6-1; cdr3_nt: TGTGCCAGCAGGCGCTCCGTGGACTCTGCCTTC; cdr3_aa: CASRRSVDSAF
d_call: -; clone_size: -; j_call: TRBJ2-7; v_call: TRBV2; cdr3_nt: TGTGCCAGCACCCGAAGACTCTCCTACGAGCAGTACTTC; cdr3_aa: CASTRRLSYEQYF
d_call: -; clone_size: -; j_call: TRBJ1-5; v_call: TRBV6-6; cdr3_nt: TGTGCCAGCCGAAACCCGGATCAGCCCCAGCATTTT; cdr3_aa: CASRNPDQPQHF
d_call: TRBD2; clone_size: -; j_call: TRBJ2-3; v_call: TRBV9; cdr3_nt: TGTGCCAGCACCCCAGGGTCTAGCGGGCGCACAGATACGCAGTATTTT; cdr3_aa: CASTPGSSGRTDTQYF
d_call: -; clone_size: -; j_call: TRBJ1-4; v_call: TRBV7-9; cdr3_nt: TGTGCCAGCAGCTTAGGACATCTTAATGAAAAACTGTTTTTT; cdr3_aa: CASSLGHLNEKLFF
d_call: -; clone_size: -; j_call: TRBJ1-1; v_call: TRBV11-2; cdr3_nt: TGTGCCAGCAGCTTTTGGGGGGACACTGAAGCTTTCTTT; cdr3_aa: CASSFWGDTEAFF
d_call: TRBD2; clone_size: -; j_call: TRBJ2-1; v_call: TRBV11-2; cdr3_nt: TGTGCCAGCAGCTTCGGACTAGCGGGAGATTACAATGAGCAGTTCTTC; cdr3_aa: CASSFGLAGDYNEQFF
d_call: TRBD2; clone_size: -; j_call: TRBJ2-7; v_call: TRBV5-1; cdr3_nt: TGCGCCAGCAGCTTGGATAGGGGCGGGGGGCGGCCGTACTTC; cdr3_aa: CASSLDRGGGRPYF
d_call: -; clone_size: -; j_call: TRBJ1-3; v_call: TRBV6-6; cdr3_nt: TGTGCCAGCAGTCTTGCGAGTTCTGGAAACACCATATATTTT; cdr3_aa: CASSLASSGNTIYF
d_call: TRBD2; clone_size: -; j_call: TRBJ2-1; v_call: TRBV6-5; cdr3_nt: TGTGCCAGCAGTTACCGTTCTAGCGGGTGGTCTGAGCAGTTCTTC; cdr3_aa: CASSYRSSGWSEQFF
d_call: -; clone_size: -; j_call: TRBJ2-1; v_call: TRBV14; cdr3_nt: TGTGCCAGCAGCCCGCGGGATTTTCTTAATGAGCAGTTCTTC; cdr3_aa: CASSPRDFLNEQFF
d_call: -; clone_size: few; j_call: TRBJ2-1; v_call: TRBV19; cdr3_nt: TGTGCCAGTAGTCTCAGGGATGATTCCAATGAGCAGTTCTTC; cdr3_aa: CASSLRDDSNEQFF
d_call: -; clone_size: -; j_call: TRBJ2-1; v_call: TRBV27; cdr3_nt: TGTGCCAGCTCATTAGCGGATTACAATGAGCAGTTCTTC; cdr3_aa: CASSLADYNEQFF
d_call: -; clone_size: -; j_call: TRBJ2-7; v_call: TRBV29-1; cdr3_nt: TGCAGCGCCGGGGGGCGATCTAGTTACGAGCAGTACTTC; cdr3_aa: CSAGGRSSYEQYF
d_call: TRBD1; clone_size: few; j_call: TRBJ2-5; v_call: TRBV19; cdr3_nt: TGTGCCAGTAGTAGCACAGGGGGCGCGGTGGAGACCCAGTACTTC; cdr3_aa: CASSSTGGAVETQYF
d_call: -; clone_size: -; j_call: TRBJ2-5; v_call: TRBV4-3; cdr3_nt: TGCGCCAGCTCCTCAAGTTCTACGTCAGAGACCCAGTACTTC; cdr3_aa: CASSSSSTSETQYF
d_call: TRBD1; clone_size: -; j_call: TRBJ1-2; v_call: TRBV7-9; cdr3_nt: TGTGCCAGCAGCCCGGGGACAGCTAACTATGGCTACACCTTC; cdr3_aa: CASSPGTANYGYTF
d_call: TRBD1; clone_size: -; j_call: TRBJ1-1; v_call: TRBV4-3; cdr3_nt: TGCGCCAGCAGCCAGCTGCCGGGGACAGGGAACACTGAAGCTTTCTTT; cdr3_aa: CASSQLPGTGNTEAFF
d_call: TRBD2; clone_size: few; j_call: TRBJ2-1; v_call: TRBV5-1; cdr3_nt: TGCGCCAGCAGCTTCTCCAGCGGGAGTTACAATGAGCAGTTCTTC; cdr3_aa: CASSFSSGSYNEQFF